These T cell receptor beta chains were read from a single sample in a study of T cell repertoires in cytomegalovirus infection. TCRdb reprocessed the reads via MiXCR and lists one record per CDR3 protein. The table includes about 120,000 distinct CDR3 sequences, about 9.5% detected once. These receptors' antigens are unknown. The source material was PBMCs, sequenced either directly or after in vitro stimulation (not recorded which). Receptors originate from a human donor in good health (CMV status not recorded). Some clones in this sample may be carry-over from other donors' samples. Both conserved end residues are part of each CDR3. D genes are given only for firm matches. Not every row has a clone size; where given, it reads once, few, many or a size class.

clone_size: many
j_call: TRBJ2-2
d_call: TRBD1
v_call: TRBV6-2/TRBV6-3
cdr3_aa: CASSRQGENTGELFF
cdr3_nt: TGTGCCAGCAGCCGACAGGGGGAGAACACCGGGGAGCTGTTTTTT

clone_size: few
j_call: TRBJ2-5
d_call: TRBD2
v_call: TRBV28
cdr3_aa: CASSPVGEGGETQYF
cdr3_nt: TGTGCCAGCAGCCCCGTGGGGGAGGGAGGGGAGACCCAGTACTTC

clone_size: many
j_call: TRBJ1-1
d_call: .
v_call: TRBV7-8
cdr3_aa: CASSIGLRETEAFF
cdr3_nt: TGTGCCAGCAGCATCGGTCTCCGAGAGACTGAAGCTTTCTTT

clone_size: many
j_call: TRBJ2-2
d_call: .
v_call: TRBV7-8
cdr3_aa: CASSLDRLNTGELFF
cdr3_nt: TGTGCCAGCAGCCTTGACAGGTTAAACACCGGGGAGCTGTTTTTT

clone_size: many
j_call: TRBJ2-7
d_call: .
v_call: TRBV7-2
cdr3_aa: CASHFLDDEQYF
cdr3_nt: TGTGCCAGCCATTTCTTAGACGACGAGCAGTACTTC

clone_size: few
j_call: TRBJ1-3
d_call: .
v_call: TRBV23-1
cdr3_aa: CASSQSSRSLNTIYF
cdr3_nt: TGCGCCAGCAGTCAATCGTCCAGGAGCCTTAACACCATATATTTT

clone_size: few
j_call: TRBJ2-3
d_call: .
v_call: TRBV5-5
cdr3_aa: CASSTGLNSVSTQYF
cdr3_nt: TGTGCCAGCAGCACTGGTCTAAACTCGGTCTCTACGCAGTATTTT

clone_size: many
j_call: TRBJ1-1
d_call: .
v_call: TRBV12-3/TRBV12-4
cdr3_aa: CASSEIRNVEAFF
cdr3_nt: TGTGCCAGCAGTGAGATAAGAAATGTGGAAGCTTTCTTT

clone_size: .
j_call: TRBJ1-1
d_call: .
v_call: TRBV15
cdr3_aa: CATSRDRGTEAFF
cdr3_nt: TGTGCCACCAGCAGAGACAGGGGAACTGAAGCTTTCTTT

clone_size: many
j_call: TRBJ1-1
d_call: .
v_call: TRBV6-6
cdr3_aa: CASSYTGSEAFF
cdr3_nt: TGTGCCAGCAGTTACACCGGCAGTGAAGCTTTCTTT

clone_size: .
j_call: TRBJ1-6
d_call: TRBD1
v_call: TRBV20-1
cdr3_aa: CSAEDRIFSPLHF
cdr3_nt: TGCAGTGCCGAGGACAGGATCTTTTCACCCCTCCACTTT

clone_size: few
j_call: TRBJ2-6
d_call: TRBD1
v_call: TRBV3-1
cdr3_aa: CASSQAGTGFSGANVLTF
cdr3_nt: TGTGCCAGCAGCCAAGCCGGGACAGGGTTTTCCGGGGCCAACGTCCTGACTTTC

clone_size: many
j_call: TRBJ1-1
d_call: TRBD1
v_call: TRBV20-1
cdr3_aa: CSAKPAGGTEAFF
cdr3_nt: TGCAGTGCTAAGCCGGCAGGGGGAACTGAAGCTTTCTTT

clone_size: few
j_call: TRBJ2-2
d_call: .
v_call: TRBV7-7
cdr3_aa: CASSLDGANTGELFF
cdr3_nt: TGTGCTAGCAGCTTAGATGGGGCTAACACCGGGGAGCTGTTTTTT

clone_size: many
j_call: TRBJ1-2
d_call: .
v_call: TRBV27
cdr3_aa: CASSFLRGSNYGYTF
cdr3_nt: TGTGCCAGCAGTTTTCTTAGGGGAAGTAACTATGGCTACACCTTC

clone_size: .
j_call: TRBJ2-3
d_call: TRBD2
v_call: TRBV20-1
cdr3_aa: CSATSLAGGPPDTQYF
cdr3_nt: TGCAGTGCTACTTCACTAGCGGGAGGGCCCCCAGATACGCAGTATTTT

clone_size: .
j_call: TRBJ2-3
d_call: TRBD1
v_call: TRBV7-6
cdr3_aa: CASSQGAGGTDTQYF
cdr3_nt: TGTGCCAGCAGCCAGGGGGCAGGGGGCACAGATACGCAGTATTTT

clone_size: few
j_call: TRBJ1-5
d_call: TRBD1
v_call: TRBV6-5
cdr3_aa: CASSYSTQGGQPQHF
cdr3_nt: TGTGCCAGCAGTTACTCTACGCAGGGGGGGCAGCCCCAGCATTTT

clone_size: many
j_call: TRBJ2-4
d_call: .
v_call: TRBV7-2
cdr3_aa: CASSQNWDGDIQYF
cdr3_nt: TGTGCCAGCAGCCAAAATTGGGACGGGGACATTCAGTACTTC

clone_size: many
j_call: TRBJ2-1
d_call: TRBD1
v_call: TRBV5-4
cdr3_aa: CASSNRRDRAANEQFF
cdr3_nt: TGTGCCAGCAGCAACCGAAGGGACAGGGCGGCCAATGAGCAGTTCTTC

clone_size: few
j_call: TRBJ2-3
d_call: TRBD2
v_call: TRBV12-3/TRBV12-4
cdr3_aa: CASRLAGGRSTDTQYF
cdr3_nt: TGTGCCAGCAGGCTAGCGGGAGGGAGGAGCACAGATACGCAGTATTTT

clone_size: .
j_call: TRBJ2-1
d_call: TRBD2
v_call: TRBV2
cdr3_aa: CASRGVSGGSYNEQFF
cdr3_nt: TGTGCCAGCAGAGGGGTTAGCGGGGGCTCCTACAATGAGCAGTTCTTC

clone_size: few
j_call: TRBJ2-6
d_call: .
v_call: TRBV20-1
cdr3_aa: CSAKDSGANVLTF
cdr3_nt: TGCAGTGCTAAAGACTCTGGGGCCAACGTCCTGACTTTC

clone_size: few
j_call: TRBJ1-2
d_call: .
v_call: TRBV7-2
cdr3_aa: CASSSHGGGANYGYTF
cdr3_nt: TGTGCCAGCAGCTCGCACGGGGGAGGGGCAAACTATGGCTACACCTTC

clone_size: many
j_call: TRBJ1-6
d_call: .
v_call: TRBV11-3
cdr3_aa: CASSTGDNSPLHF
cdr3_nt: TGTGCCAGCAGCACAGGAGATAATTCACCCCTCCACTTT

clone_size: few
j_call: TRBJ2-1
d_call: TRBD2
v_call: TRBV7-6
cdr3_aa: CASSDGTSGRAQEQFF
cdr3_nt: TGTGCCAGCAGCGACGGGACTAGCGGGAGGGCACAAGAGCAGTTCTTC

clone_size: many
j_call: TRBJ1-5
d_call: .
v_call: TRBV7-2
cdr3_aa: CASSLEGDRLNQPQHF
cdr3_nt: TGTGCCAGCAGCTTAGAGGGTGACAGGTTAAATCAGCCCCAGCATTTT

clone_size: many
j_call: TRBJ1-1
d_call: TRBD1
v_call: TRBV20-1
cdr3_aa: CSARANPGGSEAFF
cdr3_nt: TGCAGTGCTAGAGCCAATCCAGGGGGCTCGGAAGCTTTCTTT

clone_size: many
j_call: TRBJ2-3
d_call: .
v_call: TRBV11-2
cdr3_aa: CASSYRLGADTQYF
cdr3_nt: TGTGCCAGCAGTTATCGACTAGGGGCAGATACGCAGTATTTT

clone_size: .
j_call: TRBJ1-2
d_call: TRBD1
v_call: TRBV4-1
cdr3_aa: CASSQVGTGTRGYTF
cdr3_nt: TGCGCCAGCAGCCAAGTGGGGACAGGGACTCGTGGCTACACCTTC

clone_size: .
j_call: TRBJ2-7
d_call: TRBD2
v_call: TRBV20-1
cdr3_aa: CSALTSGSVSGEQYF
cdr3_nt: TGCAGCGCCTTGACTAGCGGGAGTGTCTCAGGGGAGCAGTACTTC

clone_size: .
j_call: TRBJ2-7
d_call: TRBD2
v_call: TRBV6-5
cdr3_aa: CASSYSGLAGAYEQYF
cdr3_nt: TGTGCCAGCAGTTACTCGGGGCTAGCGGGAGCCTACGAGCAGTACTTC

clone_size: .
j_call: TRBJ2-1
d_call: .
v_call: TRBV24-1
cdr3_aa: CATSDLASGTGNEQFF
cdr3_nt: TGTGCCACCAGTGATTTGGCCAGCGGGACAGGCAATGAGCAGTTCTTC

clone_size: .
j_call: TRBJ1-3
d_call: .
v_call: TRBV15
cdr3_aa: CATSRVRGTGNTIYF
cdr3_nt: TGTGCCACCAGCAGAGTCCGAGGGACTGGAAACACCATATATTTT

clone_size: .
j_call: TRBJ1-2
d_call: .
v_call: TRBV7-8
cdr3_aa: CASSLEGFYGYTF
cdr3_nt: TGTGCCAGCAGCTTAGAAGGGTTCTATGGCTACACCTTC

clone_size: few
j_call: TRBJ1-5
d_call: TRBD1
v_call: TRBV19
cdr3_aa: CASSVIKSGTANQPQHF
cdr3_nt: TGTGCCAGTAGTGTAATCAAATCCGGGACAGCTAATCAGCCCCAGCATTTT

clone_size: many
j_call: TRBJ2-7
d_call: .
v_call: TRBV14
cdr3_aa: CASSQRQTYEQYF
cdr3_nt: TGTGCCAGCAGCCAGAGACAGACTTACGAGCAGTACTTC

clone_size: few
j_call: TRBJ2-7
d_call: TRBD1
v_call: TRBV2
cdr3_aa: CASSGGQGAYEQYF
cdr3_nt: TGTGCCAGCAGCGGGGGACAGGGGGCCTACGAGCAGTACTTC

clone_size: many
j_call: TRBJ2-3
d_call: .
v_call: TRBV7-2
cdr3_aa: CASSLNFPDTQYF
cdr3_nt: TGTGCCAGCAGCTTAAATTTCCCAGATACGCAGTATTTT

clone_size: few
j_call: TRBJ1-2
d_call: .
v_call: TRBV5-5
cdr3_aa: CASSRNPGQSDGYTF
cdr3_nt: TGTGCCAGCAGTCGAAATCCAGGACAGTCGGATGGCTACACCTTC

clone_size: few
j_call: TRBJ1-4
d_call: TRBD1
v_call: TRBV2
cdr3_aa: CASSVGTGTGVFGNEKLFF
cdr3_nt: TGTGCCAGCAGTGTTGGGACAGGTACAGGGGTCTTCGGTAATGAAAAACTGTTTTTT

clone_size: many
j_call: TRBJ2-1
d_call: TRBD2
v_call: TRBV6-5
cdr3_aa: CASSPIGTSGSDEQFF
cdr3_nt: TGTGCCAGCAGTCCCATCGGGACTAGCGGGAGTGATGAGCAGTTCTTC

clone_size: many
j_call: TRBJ1-6
d_call: .
v_call: TRBV4-3
cdr3_aa: CASSQDGGGDSPLHF
cdr3_nt: TGCGCCAGCAGCCAAGATGGGGGTGGTGATTCACCCCTCCACTTT

clone_size: .
j_call: TRBJ2-5
d_call: TRBD1
v_call: TRBV6-2/TRBV6-3
cdr3_aa: CASSSNRGYQETQYF
cdr3_nt: TGTGCCAGCAGTTCGAACAGGGGGTACCAAGAGACCCAGTACTTC

clone_size: many
j_call: TRBJ2-1
d_call: TRBD2
v_call: TRBV30
cdr3_aa: CAWSLAGVLGFYNEQFF
cdr3_nt: TGTGCCTGGAGTTTAGCGGGAGTGTTGGGCTTCTACAATGAGCAGTTCTTC

clone_size: few
j_call: TRBJ2-1
d_call: .
v_call: TRBV19
cdr3_aa: CASDGRNEQFF
cdr3_nt: TGTGCCAGTGATGGACGGAATGAGCAGTTCTTC

clone_size: few
j_call: TRBJ2-5
d_call: TRBD2
v_call: TRBV20-1
cdr3_aa: CSMAGGQETQYF
cdr3_nt: TGCAGTATGGCGGGAGGGCAAGAGACCCAGTACTTC

clone_size: many
j_call: TRBJ1-2
d_call: .
v_call: TRBV2
cdr3_aa: CASSVNVDGYTF
cdr3_nt: TGTGCCAGCAGTGTAAATGTCGATGGCTACACCTTC

clone_size: many
j_call: TRBJ1-2
d_call: TRBD1
v_call: TRBV24-1
cdr3_aa: CATSDFGTGGDYGYTF
cdr3_nt: TGTGCCACCAGTGATTTCGGGACAGGGGGCGACTATGGCTACACCTTC

clone_size: many
j_call: TRBJ2-3
d_call: TRBD2
v_call: TRBV7-2
cdr3_aa: CASSQQGGGRDTQYF
cdr3_nt: TGTGCCAGCAGCCAACAGGGCGGCGGGAGGGATACGCAGTATTTT

clone_size: many
j_call: TRBJ2-7
d_call: TRBD2
v_call: TRBV4-2
cdr3_aa: CASSQDPIGTSGRSNEQYF
cdr3_nt: TGTGCCAGCAGCCAAGATCCAATTGGTACTAGCGGGAGAAGCAACGAGCAGTACTTC

clone_size: .
j_call: TRBJ2-4
d_call: .
v_call: TRBV7-6
cdr3_aa: CACSSSGLAGTDTQYF
cdr3_nt: TGTGCCTGCAGCTCCTCGGGACTGGCGGGCACAGATACGCAGTACTTT

clone_size: few
j_call: TRBJ2-1
d_call: .
v_call: TRBV12-3/TRBV12-4
cdr3_aa: CASSLAPGVNEQFF
cdr3_nt: TGTGCCAGCAGTTTAGCGCCAGGGGTCAATGAGCAGTTCTTC

clone_size: .
j_call: TRBJ2-4
d_call: TRBD2
v_call: TRBV6-2/TRBV6-3
cdr3_aa: CASSYWGGVNTENIQYF
cdr3_nt: TGTGCCAGCAGTTACTGGGGAGGGGTTAATACGGAAAACATTCAGTACTTC

clone_size: many
j_call: TRBJ2-5
d_call: .
v_call: TRBV7-2
cdr3_aa: CASSLGPGQETQYF
cdr3_nt: TGTGCCAGCAGCTTAGGACCAGGGCAAGAGACCCAGTACTTC

clone_size: many
j_call: TRBJ1-6
d_call: .
v_call: TRBV20-1
cdr3_aa: CSALYTTGSYNSPLHF
cdr3_nt: TGCAGTGCCCTTTATACTACGGGGTCCTATAATTCACCCCTCCACTTT

clone_size: many
j_call: TRBJ2-2
d_call: TRBD2
v_call: TRBV9
cdr3_aa: CASSLEGGRTNTGELFF
cdr3_nt: TGTGCCAGCAGCCTGGAGGGCGGGAGGACGAACACCGGGGAGCTGTTTTTT